This T cell receptor beta chain was identified during a study of T cells after yellow fever vaccination. Study results and caveats: Relatively few clonotypes were ones that appeared in both CD4 and CD8 compartments. Although the secondary response was weaker, it peaked faster, at day 5 versus 15.

TCRdb recomputed calls from the 5' RACE reads with MiXCR, one row per CDR3 protein. The table records approximately 260,000 distinct CDR3 sequences, about 5.2% of them present only once. This clonotype was recorded a few times. Its target is not known. V lost 0 bases and J 4 bases, leaving 12 bases between the germline ends. Germline V gene data show CDR1 as SGHTA and CDR2 as FQGNSA. The CDR3 contains 15 residues. The rearrangement joins TRBV7-2 to TRBJ1-2, with D possibly matching TRBD1 (5 bases). The material was CD4+ T cells sorted from PBMCs, obtained on the day of the yellow fever booster vaccination. This clonotype was obtained from a man between 18 and 35 years old who received the YFV17D yellow fever vaccine. CDR3 amino acids: CASSLAVGESYGYTF. The CDR3 nucleotides are TGTGCCAGCAGCTTAGCGGTGGGGGAGAGCTATGGCTACACCTTC.